This T cell receptor (beta chain) is drawn from a study of cytomegalovirus exposure and HLA in healthy donors. The PCR had 60 Vbeta and 13 Jbeta primers. Profiling relied on immunoSEQ multiplex PCR, and the TCRdb table lists in-frame clones only, not all of them. The table includes over 65,000 clones, approximately 80% detected once. Germline V lookup: CDR1 MGHRA, CDR2 YSYEKL. V lost 4 bases, J lost 8 bases, and 17 bases lay in between. The CDR3 consists of 14 residues. The source material was PBMCs. This TCR came from a man aged 50-60 years in good health and CMV-seronegative. The chain couples TRBV4-1 to TRBJ1-2; D is unresolved. The CDR3, as DNA: TGCGCCAGCAGCCGCAATACTGGACCGGGAGGCTACACCTTC. Its translation: CASSRNTGPGGYTF.